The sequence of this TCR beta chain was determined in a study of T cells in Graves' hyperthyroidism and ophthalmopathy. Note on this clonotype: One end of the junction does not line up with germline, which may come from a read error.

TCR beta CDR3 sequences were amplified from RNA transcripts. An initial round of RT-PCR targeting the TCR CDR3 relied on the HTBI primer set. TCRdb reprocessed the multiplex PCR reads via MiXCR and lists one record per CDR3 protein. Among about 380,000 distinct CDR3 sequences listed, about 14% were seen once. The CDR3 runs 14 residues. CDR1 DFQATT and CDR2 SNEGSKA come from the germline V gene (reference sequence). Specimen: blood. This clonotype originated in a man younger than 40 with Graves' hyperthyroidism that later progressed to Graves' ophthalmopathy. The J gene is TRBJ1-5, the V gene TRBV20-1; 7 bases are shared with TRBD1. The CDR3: CSANRDSYDQLQHF. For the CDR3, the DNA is TGCAGTGCTAACCGGGACAGTTACGACCAGCTCCAGCATTTT.